Sequencing of this T cell receptor beta chain was carried out in a study of blood T cells in healthy people across ages. A second PCR of 7 to 11 cycles used a sample-barcoded 5' primer and a J-beta primer mix. TCRdb re-called the 5' RACE reads through MiXCR, storing one row per CDR3 protein. The repertoire holds around 780,000 distinct CDR3 sequences, with under 30% as singletons. The people who gave samples were healthy Caucasians from Russia, aged about 6 to 100. This CDR3 region has 15 residues. Per germline, CDR1 DFQATT and CDR2 SNEGSKA (reference sequence). The V and J ends lost 1 base and 1 base respectively, with 13 bases between them. Another study also made use of these data, one on T cells of mothers and their children. That work contributes: A few mothers and their six children, all healthy Caucasians, donated.

Sequencing was carried out using blood. The TCR originated in a boy younger than 18 in good health. The J gene is TRBJ2-5, the V gene TRBV20-1; a weak D match, TRBD1 (5 bases). The CDR3 DNA reads TGCAGTGCTAGAGGGGGCATATCATCCCAAGAGACCCAGTACTTC. The encoded protein is CSARGGISSQETQYF.